A single sample gave rise to the 10 T cell receptor beta chains below, sequenced in a study of control samples from healthy donors and cancer patients. Using immunoSEQ multiplex PCR, the repertoire was profiled, and TCRdb retains in-frame clones only, with some absent. This repertoire shows fewer than 25,000 clones, about four fifths found once; its top ten account for about 28%. Sequencing was done on a sample of PBMCs. Source of these receptors: a man older than 75 with head and neck cancer.

The chain combines TRBV6-2 or TRBV6-3 with TRBJ1-5; 8 nucleotides align to TRBD1. J lost 6 bases, V lost 2 bases, and 12 bases had no gene match. The germline gives CDR1 MNHEY, CDR2 SVGEGT. The CDR3 covers 17 residues. CDR3 nucleotide sequence: TGTGCCAGCAGTTACCACCATGGACAGGGAATCTCTCAGCCCCAGCATTTT. It yields the protein CASSYHHGQGISQPQHF.

The genes are TRBV7-6 and TRBJ1-1; 8 bases line up with TRBD1. Germline V gives CDR1 SGHVS, CDR2 FNYEAQ. The CDR3 sequence is 13 residues long. V lost 6 bases and J lost 11; bases outside the gene matches: 11. This CDR3 reads CASSPGTGLEAFF. The CDR3 DNA sequence: TGTGCCAGCAGTCCTGGGACAGGCCTTGAGGCTTTCTTT. Supplemented by reference TRBV7-6 and TRBJ1-1, the full variable domain reads GAGVSQSPRYKVTKRGQDVALRCDPISGHVSLYWYRQALGQGPEFLTYFNYEAQQDKSGLPNDRFSAERPEGSISTLTIQRTEQRDSAMYRCASSPGTGLEAFFGQGTRLTVV.

This chain joins TRBV6-4 and TRBJ2-6, with a tentative D call TRBD1 (5 bases). This CDR3 comprises 19 residues. V shed 3 bases and J shed 0 bases, with 18 bases lying between them. Per the germline V gene, CDR1 is MRHNA and CDR2 is SNTAGT. CDR3 in amino acids: CASSEQGRAGSSGANVLTF. The CDR3 DNA sequence: TGTGCCAGCAGTGAGCAGGGTAGGGCTGGGTCCTCTGGGGCCAACGTCCTGACTTTC.

This chain links TRBV12-3 or TRBV12-4 with TRBJ1-2; D unclear. The CDR3 length is 11 residues. V was shortened by 4 bases and J by 0 bases, with 0 bases between the two germline ends. CDR3 coding DNA: TGTGCCAGCAGTTCTAACTATGGCTACACCTTC. It codes for CASSSNYGYTF.

The chain combines TRBV5-1 with TRBJ2-3; tentative D call: TRBD1 (5 bases). The CDR3 spans 14 residues. Trimming pared 5 bases from V and 1 base from J, leaving 11 bases between. The germline gives CDR1 SGHRS, CDR2 YFSETQ. As DNA, the CDR3 is TGCGCCAGCAGACCACTACAGGGCACAGATACGCAGTATTTT. It yields the protein CASRPLQGTDTQYF.

This chain joins TRBV14 and TRBJ2-5; D not resolved. The CDR3 length is 12 residues. Germline V CDR1 and CDR2: SGHDN, FVKESK. V lost 4 bases, J lost 5 bases, and 8 bases lay in between. The chain's CDR3 is CASSPALETQYF. The CDR3 bases are TGTGCCAGCAGCCCGGCCCTGGAGACCCAGTACTTC.

The chain is built from TRBV6-5 and TRBJ1-6, with D maybe TRBD1 (5 bases). CDR3 size: 16 residues. V lost 4 bases and J lost 7, with 17 bases in between. Per the germline V gene, CDR1 is MNHEY and CDR2 is SVGAGI. The CDR3 reads CASSSSRGGKNSPLHF. The CDR3 DNA sequence: TGTGCCAGCAGTTCCAGTAGGGGAGGAAAGAATTCACCCCTCCACTTT.

V is TRBV3-1 (or the pseudogene TRBV3-2) and J is TRBJ2-1; D ambiguous. The V and J ends lost 4 bases and 10 bases respectively, with 2 bases between them. Germline V CDR1 and CDR2: LGHDT, YNNKEL (reference sequence). The CDR3 is made up of 9 amino acids. The CDR3 coding sequence is TGTGCCAGCAGCCCCGAGCAGTTCTTC. The encoded protein is CASSPEQFF.

Remarks on this clone: Other DNA sequences in the same sample also yield this CDR3. This sequence joins TRBV5-1 and TRBJ1-5, with D possibly TRBD1 on 6 matching bases. The CDR3 is made up of 15 amino acids. V was trimmed by 0 bases and J by 2 bases, leaving 9 bases between them. The germline gives CDR1 SGHRS, CDR2 YFSETQ. CDR3 loop: CASSLAPGGNQPQHF. CDR3 DNA sequence: TGCGCCAGCAGCTTGGCTCCAGGGGGCAATCAGCCCCAGCATTTT.

This clone has more than one count but fewer than ten. The rearrangement links TRBV13 to TRBJ2-5, with a possible D match to TRBD2 (6 bases). This CDR3 is built from 15 residues. CDR1 is PRHDT, CDR2 FYEKMQ, per germline (reference sequence). V shed 5 bases and J shed 2 bases, with 15 bases lying between them. CDR3 loop: CASSPRGRAQETQYF. Written as DNA, the CDR3 is TGTGCCAGCAGCCCGCGGGGCAGGGCACAAGAGACCCAGTACTTC.